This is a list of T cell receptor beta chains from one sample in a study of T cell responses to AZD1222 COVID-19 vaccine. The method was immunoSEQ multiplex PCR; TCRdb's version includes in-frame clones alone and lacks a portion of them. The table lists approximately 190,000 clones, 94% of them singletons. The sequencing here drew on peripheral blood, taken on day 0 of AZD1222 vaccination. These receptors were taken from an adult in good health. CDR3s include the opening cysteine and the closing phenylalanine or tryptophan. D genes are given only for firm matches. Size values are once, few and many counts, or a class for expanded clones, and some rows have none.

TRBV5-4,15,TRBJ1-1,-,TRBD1,CASSLARGGNTEAFF,TGTGCCAGCAGCTTGGCACGAGGGGGCAACACTGAAGCTTTCTTT
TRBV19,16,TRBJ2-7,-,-,CVSSIGGLAPIYEQYF,TGTGTCAGTAGTATAGGAGGCCTCGCCCCTATCTACGAGCAGTACTTC
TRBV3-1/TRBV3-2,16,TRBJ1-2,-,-,CASSQDPGLEGSGYTF,TGTGCCAGCAGCCAAGATCCCGGGTTGGAGGGGAGCGGCTACACCTTC
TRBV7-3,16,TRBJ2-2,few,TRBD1,CASSTRTGLNTGELFF,TGTGCCAGCAGCACTAGGACAGGGTTGAACACCGGGGAGCTGTTTTTT
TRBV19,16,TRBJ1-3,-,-,CASSMTEAFSGNTIYF,TGTGCCAGTAGTATGACGGAGGCCTTCTCTGGAAACACCATATATTTT
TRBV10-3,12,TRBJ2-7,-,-,CATGPGPYEQYF,TGTGCCACCGGCCCAGGGCCCTACGAGCAGTACTTC
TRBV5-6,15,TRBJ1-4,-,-,CASSPSWGLGTKLFF,TGTGCCAGCAGCCCCAGTTGGGGTCTGGGGACAAAACTGTTTTTT
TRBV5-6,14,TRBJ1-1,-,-,CASSHSGNVFEAFF,TGTGCCAGCAGCCACAGCGGGAACGTGTTTGAAGCTTTCTTT
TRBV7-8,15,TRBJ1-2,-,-,CASSSRPDPRGGYTF,TGTGCCAGCAGCTCCCGGCCAGACCCCCGGGGTGGCTACACCTTC
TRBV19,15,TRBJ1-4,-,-,CASSPDTVSNEKLFF,TGTGCCAGTAGTCCCGACACCGTTTCTAATGAAAAACTGTTTTTT
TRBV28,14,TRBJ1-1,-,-,CASSSPGAATEAFF,TGTGCCAGCAGTTCTCCGGGGGCAGCAACTGAAGCTTTCTTT
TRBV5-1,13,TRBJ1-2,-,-,CASSLYLEGGYTF,TGCGCCAGCAGCTTGTACCTGGAGGGCGGCTACACCTTC
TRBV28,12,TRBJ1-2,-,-,CASSLISYGYTF,TGTGCCAGCAGTTTAATTTCCTATGGCTACACCTTC
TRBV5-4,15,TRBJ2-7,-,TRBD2,CASSLGREGSYEQYF,TGTGCCAGCAGCTTGGGGCGGGAGGGATCCTACGAGCAGTACTTC
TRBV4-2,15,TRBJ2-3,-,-,CASSQVTPEVDTQYF,TGTGCCAGCAGCCAAGTTACTCCGGAGGTAGATACGCAGTATTTT
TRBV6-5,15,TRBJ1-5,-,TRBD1,CASSSDRGLNQPQHF,TGTGCCAGCAGCTCGGACAGGGGTTTAAATCAGCCCCAGCATTTT
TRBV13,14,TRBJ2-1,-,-,CASSSSPSYYEQFF,TGTGCCAGCAGCTCATCTCCCTCTTACTATGAGCAGTTCTTC
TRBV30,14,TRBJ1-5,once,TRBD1,CAWSGDRGHQPQHF,TGTGCCTGGAGCGGGGACAGGGGTCATCAGCCCCAGCATTTT
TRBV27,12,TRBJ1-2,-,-,CASRRDDGSYTF,TGTGCCAGCAGAAGAGACGACGGGAGCTACACCTTC
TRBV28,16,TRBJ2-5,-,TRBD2,CASRRTSGENQETQYF,TGTGCCAGCAGAAGGACTAGCGGAGAAAATCAAGAGACCCAGTACTTC
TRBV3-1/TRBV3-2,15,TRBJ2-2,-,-,CASSQVSGNTGELFF,TGTGCCAGCAGCCAAGTATCCGGGAACACCGGGGAGCTGTTTTTT
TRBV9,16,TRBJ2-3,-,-,CASSVVAERSTDTQYF,TGTGCCAGCAGCGTAGTAGCGGAGAGGAGCACAGATACGCAGTATTTT
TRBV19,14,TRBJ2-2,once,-,CASSPDRITGELFF,TGTGCCAGTAGTCCCGACAGAATCACCGGGGAGCTGTTTTTT
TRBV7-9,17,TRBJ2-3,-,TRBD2,CASSWPRSGKAADTQYF,TGTGCCAGCAGTTGGCCCCGAAGCGGGAAAGCGGCAGATACGCAGTATTTT
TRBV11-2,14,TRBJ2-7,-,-,CASSLASVFSEQYF,TGTGCCAGCAGCTTAGCTAGCGTGTTCTCCGAGCAGTACTTC
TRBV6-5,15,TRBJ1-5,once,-,CASNLQGLGNQPQHF,TGTGCCAGCAACCTCCAGGGGCTGGGCAATCAGCCCCAGCATTTT
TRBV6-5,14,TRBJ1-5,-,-,CASSSGNSNQPQHF,TGTGCCAGCTCCTCGGGGAATAGCAATCAGCCCCAGCATTTT
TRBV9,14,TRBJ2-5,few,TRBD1,CASSTTGGVETQYF,TGTGCCAGCAGCACCACAGGGGGCGTAGAGACCCAGTACTTC
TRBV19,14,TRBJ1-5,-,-,CASSIGGSNQPQHF,TGTGCCAGTAGTATTGGGGGATCCAATCAGCCCCAGCATTTT
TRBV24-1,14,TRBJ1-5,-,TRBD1,CATRDRDSNQPQHF,TGTGCCACCAGGGACAGGGATAGCAATCAGCCCCAGCATTTT
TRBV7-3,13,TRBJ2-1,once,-,CASSLRGGNEQFF,TGTGCCAGCAGCTTACGAGGGGGCAATGAGCAGTTCTTC
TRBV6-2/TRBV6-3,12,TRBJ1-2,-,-,CASSQMTYGYTF,TGTGCCAGCAGCCAGATGACTTATGGCTACACCTTC
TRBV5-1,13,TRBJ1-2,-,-,CASSLGRDYGYTF,TGCGCCAGCAGCTTGGGCAGGGACTATGGCTACACCTTC
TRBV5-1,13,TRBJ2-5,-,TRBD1,CASRPGGPETQYF,TGCGCCAGCAGACCAGGGGGCCCCGAGACCCAGTACTTC
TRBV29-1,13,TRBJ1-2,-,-,CSVESVVNYGYTF,TGCAGCGTTGAGTCGGTAGTTAACTATGGCTACACCTTC
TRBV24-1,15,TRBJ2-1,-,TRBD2,CATSVAGDAYNEQFF,TGTGCCACCAGTGTTGCGGGAGATGCGTACAATGAGCAGTTCTTC
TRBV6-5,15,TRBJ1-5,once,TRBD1,CASSPQGQGNQPQHF,TGTGCCAGCAGTCCCCAGGGACAGGGAAATCAGCCCCAGCATTTT
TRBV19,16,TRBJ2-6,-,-,CASSEGPLSGANVLTF,TGTGCCAGTTCAGAAGGCCCTCTCTCTGGGGCCAACGTCCTGACTTTC
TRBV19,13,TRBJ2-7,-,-,CILQGSGSYEQYF,TGTATCCTCCAGGGATCGGGCTCCTACGAGCAGTACTTC
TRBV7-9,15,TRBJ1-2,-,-,CASSITPAGDYGYTF,TGTGCCAGCAGCATAACACCCGCCGGCGACTATGGCTACACCTTC
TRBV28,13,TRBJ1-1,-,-,CASTPIRNTEAFF,TGTGCCAGCACGCCCATCAGGAACACTGAAGCTTTCTTT
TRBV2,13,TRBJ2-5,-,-,CASSDDFQETQYF,TGTGCCAGCAGTGATGACTTCCAAGAGACCCAGTACTTC
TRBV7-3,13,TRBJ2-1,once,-,CASSSQPRNEQFF,TGTGCCAGCAGCTCACAACCTAGGAATGAGCAGTTCTTC
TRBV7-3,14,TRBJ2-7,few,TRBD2,CASSLSGSSYEQYF,TGTGCCAGCAGCTTAAGCGGGAGCTCCTACGAGCAGTACTTC
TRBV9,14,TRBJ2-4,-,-,CASSVTNDPTAQYF,TGTGCCAGCAGCGTAACGAACGATCCCACGGCTCAGTACTTC
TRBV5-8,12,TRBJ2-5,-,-,CASSLLGQTQYF,TGTGCCAGCAGCTTGTTAGGCCAGACCCAGTACTTC
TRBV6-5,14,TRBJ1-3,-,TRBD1,CASSRDRAGNTIYF,TGTGCCAGCAGTCGGGACAGGGCTGGAAACACCATATATTTT
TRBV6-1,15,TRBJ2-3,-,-,CASSEDEASTDTQYF,TGTGCCAGCAGTGAAGATGAGGCTAGCACAGATACGCAGTATTTT
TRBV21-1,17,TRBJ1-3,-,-,CASSKVRQGRSGNTIYF,TGTGCCAGCAGCAAAGTCAGGCAGGGCAGGTCTGGAAACACCATATATTTT
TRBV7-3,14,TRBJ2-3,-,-,CASSPGFNTDTQYF,TGTGCCAGCAGCCCCGGGTTCAATACAGATACGCAGTATTTT
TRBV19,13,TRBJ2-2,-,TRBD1,CASSTGGAGELFF,TGTGCCAGTAGTACAGGGGGAGCCGGGGAGCTGTTTTTT